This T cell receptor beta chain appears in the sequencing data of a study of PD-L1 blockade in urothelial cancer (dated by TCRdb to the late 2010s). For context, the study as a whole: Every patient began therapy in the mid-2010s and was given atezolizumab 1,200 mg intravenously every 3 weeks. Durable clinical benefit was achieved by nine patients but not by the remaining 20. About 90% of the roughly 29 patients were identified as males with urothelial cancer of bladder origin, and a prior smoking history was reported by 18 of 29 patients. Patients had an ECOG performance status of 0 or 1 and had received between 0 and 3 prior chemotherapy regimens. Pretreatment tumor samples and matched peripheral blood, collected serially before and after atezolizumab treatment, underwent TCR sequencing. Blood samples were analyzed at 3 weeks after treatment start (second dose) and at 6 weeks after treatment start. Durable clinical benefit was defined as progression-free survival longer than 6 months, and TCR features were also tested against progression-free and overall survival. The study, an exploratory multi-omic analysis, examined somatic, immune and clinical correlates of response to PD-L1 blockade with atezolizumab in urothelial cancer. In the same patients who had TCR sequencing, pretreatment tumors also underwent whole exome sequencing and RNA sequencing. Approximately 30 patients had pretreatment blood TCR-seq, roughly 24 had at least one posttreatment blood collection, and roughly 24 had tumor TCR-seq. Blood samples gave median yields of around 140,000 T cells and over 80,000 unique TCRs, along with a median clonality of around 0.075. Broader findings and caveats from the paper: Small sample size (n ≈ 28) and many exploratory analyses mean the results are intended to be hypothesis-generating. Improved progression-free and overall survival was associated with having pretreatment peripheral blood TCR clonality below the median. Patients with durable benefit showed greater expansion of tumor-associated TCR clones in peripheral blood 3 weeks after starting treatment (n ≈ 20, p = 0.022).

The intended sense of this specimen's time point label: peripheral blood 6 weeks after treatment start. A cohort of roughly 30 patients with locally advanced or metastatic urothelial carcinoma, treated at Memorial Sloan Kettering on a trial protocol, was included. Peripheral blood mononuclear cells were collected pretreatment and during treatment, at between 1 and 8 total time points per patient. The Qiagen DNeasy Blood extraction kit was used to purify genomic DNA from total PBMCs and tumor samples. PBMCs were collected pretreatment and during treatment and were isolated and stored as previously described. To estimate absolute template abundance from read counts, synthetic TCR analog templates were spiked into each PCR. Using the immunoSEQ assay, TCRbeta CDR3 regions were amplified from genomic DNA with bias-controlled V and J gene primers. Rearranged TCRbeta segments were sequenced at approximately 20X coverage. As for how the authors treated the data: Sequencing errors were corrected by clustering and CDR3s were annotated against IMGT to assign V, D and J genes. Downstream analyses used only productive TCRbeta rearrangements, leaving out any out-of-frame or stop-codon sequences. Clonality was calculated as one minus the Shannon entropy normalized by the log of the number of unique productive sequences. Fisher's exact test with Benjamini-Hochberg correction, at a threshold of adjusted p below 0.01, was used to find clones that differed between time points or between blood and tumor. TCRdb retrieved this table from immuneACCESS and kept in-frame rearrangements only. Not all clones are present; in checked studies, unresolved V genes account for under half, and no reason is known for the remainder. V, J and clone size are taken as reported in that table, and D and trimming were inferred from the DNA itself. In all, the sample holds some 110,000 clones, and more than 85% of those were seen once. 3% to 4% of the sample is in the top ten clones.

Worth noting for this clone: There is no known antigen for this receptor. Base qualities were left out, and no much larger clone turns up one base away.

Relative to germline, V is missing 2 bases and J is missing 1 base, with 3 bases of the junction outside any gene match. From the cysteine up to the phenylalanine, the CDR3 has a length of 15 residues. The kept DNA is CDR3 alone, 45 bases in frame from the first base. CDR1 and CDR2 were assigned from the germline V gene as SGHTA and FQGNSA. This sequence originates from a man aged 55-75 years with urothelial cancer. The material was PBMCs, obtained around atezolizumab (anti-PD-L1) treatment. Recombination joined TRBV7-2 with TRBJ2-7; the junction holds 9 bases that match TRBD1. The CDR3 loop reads CASSLRGTGSYEQYF. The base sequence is TGTGCCAGCAGCTTAAGGGGGACAGGGTCCTACGAGCAGTACTTC.